The clone carrying this T cell receptor (beta chain) appeared many times. The sample is drawn from a study of patients and donors after allogeneic stem cell transplantation. TCRdb processed the RT-PCR reads anew with MiXCR; each CDR3 protein has one entry. The sample includes 800,000 to 1,000,000 distinct CDR3 sequences, roughly 18% of them seen just once. The sequenced sample was blood, either unsorted or a sorted T cell fraction (not recorded which). The TCR sequence derives from a human donor who was either an allogeneic HSCT recipient or a stem cell or donor lymphocyte infusion donor (not recorded which). It is not recorded whose cells these are; they may come from a transplant donor.

The chain's CDR3 is CASKSSGLHNEQFF. The CDR3 coding sequence is TGTGCCAGTAAGTCTAGCGGGCTACACAATGAGCAGTTCTTC. The chain combines TRBV7-3 with TRBJ2-1, with TRBD2 identical over 8 bases. Germline V gene data show CDR1 as SGHTA and CDR2 as FQGTGA. V lost 9 bases, J lost 5 bases, and 9 bases stayed unmatched. This CDR3 spans 14 amino acids.